The 4 T cell receptor beta chains listed next were all sequenced from one sample in a study of radiation and T cells in renal cell carcinoma. Sequencing was performed with immunoSEQ multiplex PCR; in TCRdb, only in-frame clones are kept and a portion is missing. The sample includes 120,000 to 150,000 clones, over 65% of them seen just once. Indicated time point: baseline pretreatment blood. This sample's treatment: 15 Gy SBRT to primary tumor, nephrectomy 4 weeks later. The sample consisted of blood, taken from a patient whose treatment included radiotherapy and nephrectomy. These receptors were taken from a woman aged 50 to 65 with renal cell carcinoma.

The rearrangement links TRBV9 to TRBJ2-2; D not resolved. CDR3 length equals 13 residues. With 0 bases removed from V and 8 bases from J, the gap between germline ends came to 8 bases. Germline V gene lookup returns CDR1 SGDLS and CDR2 YYNGEE. The chain's CDR3 is CASSVGVSGELFF. CDR3 sequence (DNA): TGTGCCAGCAGCGTAGGGGTTTCAGGGGAGCTGTTTTTT.

DNA of the CDR3: TGTGCCATCAGTGAGGTCACTAGCGGGGGGGCTTTAAGCACCGGGGAGCTGTTTTTT. Protein: CAISEVTSGGALSTGELFF. The chain combines TRBV10-3 with TRBJ2-2; 13 bases fit TRBD2. Germline lookup yields CDR1 ENHRY and CDR2 SYGVKD. The CDR3 extends over 19 amino acids. V dropped 2 bases and J dropped 4; count of bases not matched to a gene: 10.

The V and J genes are TRBV7-2 and TRBJ2-7, with D tentatively TRBD2 (6 bases). The CDR3 loop spans 14 amino acids. The germline V and J ends were trimmed by 3 bases and 6 bases, with 15 bases remaining between them. CDR1 is SGHTA, CDR2 FQGNSA, per germline. This CDR3 is CASSFGGSPREQYF. CDR3 bases: TGTGCCAGCAGCTTCGGAGGGAGCCCCCGCGAGCAGTACTTC.

This clone was detected only once. The chain has TRBV11-1 and TRBJ1-5; D may be TRBD1 (5 bases). Trimming removed 4 bases from V and 5 bases from J, with 9 bases in between. CDR3 size: 13 residues. Germline V gives CDR1 SGHAT, CDR2 FQDESV (reference sequence). CDR3 in DNA: TGTGCCAGCAGCTGGGGGATGGATCAGCCCCAGCATTTT. It specifies CASSWGMDQPQHF.